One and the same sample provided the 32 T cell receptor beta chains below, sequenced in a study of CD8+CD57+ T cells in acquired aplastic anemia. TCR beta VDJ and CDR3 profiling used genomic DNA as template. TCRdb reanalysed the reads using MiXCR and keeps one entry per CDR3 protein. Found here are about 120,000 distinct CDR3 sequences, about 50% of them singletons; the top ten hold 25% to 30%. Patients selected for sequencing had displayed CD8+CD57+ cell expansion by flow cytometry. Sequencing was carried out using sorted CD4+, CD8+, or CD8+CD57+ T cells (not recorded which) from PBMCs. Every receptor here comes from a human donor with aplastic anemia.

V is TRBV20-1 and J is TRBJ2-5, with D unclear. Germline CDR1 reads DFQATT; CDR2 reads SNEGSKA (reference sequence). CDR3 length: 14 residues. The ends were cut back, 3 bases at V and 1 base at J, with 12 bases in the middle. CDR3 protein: CSARDVTVQETQYF. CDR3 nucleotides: TGCAGTGCTAGGGACGTGACGGTCCAAGAGACCCAGTACTTC.

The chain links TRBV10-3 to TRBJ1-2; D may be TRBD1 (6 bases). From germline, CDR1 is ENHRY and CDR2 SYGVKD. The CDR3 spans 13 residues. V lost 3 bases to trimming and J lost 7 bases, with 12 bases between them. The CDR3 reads CAISDGGLGGYTF. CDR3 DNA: TGTGCCATCAGTGATGGGGGCTTAGGTGGCTACACCTTC.

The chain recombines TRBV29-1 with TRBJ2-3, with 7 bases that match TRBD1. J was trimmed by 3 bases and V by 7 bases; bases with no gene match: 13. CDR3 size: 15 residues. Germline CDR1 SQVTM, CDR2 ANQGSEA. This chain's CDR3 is CSGDSQGMGTDTQYF. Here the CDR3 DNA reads TGCAGCGGTGATTCACAGGGGATGGGAACAGATACGCAGTATTTT.

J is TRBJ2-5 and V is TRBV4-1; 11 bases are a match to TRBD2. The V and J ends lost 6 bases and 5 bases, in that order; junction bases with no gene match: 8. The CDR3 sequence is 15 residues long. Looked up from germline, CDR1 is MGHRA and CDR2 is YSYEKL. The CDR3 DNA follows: TGCGCCAGCAGGCTAGCGGGGGGACTCGGGGAGACCCAGTACTTC. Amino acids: CASRLAGGLGETQYF.

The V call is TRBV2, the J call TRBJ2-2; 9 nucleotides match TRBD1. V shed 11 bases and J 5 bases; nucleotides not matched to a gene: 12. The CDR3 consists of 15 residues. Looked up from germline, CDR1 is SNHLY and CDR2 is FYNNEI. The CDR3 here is CAGRGTGLRTGELFF. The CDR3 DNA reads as TGTGCCGGGAGGGGGACAGGGCTCCGGACCGGGGAGCTGTTTTTT.

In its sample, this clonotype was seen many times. CDR3 residues: CASSQGGEGSGDTQYF. The CDR3 DNA follows: TGCGCCAGCAGCCAGGGAGGGGAGGGGTCCGGAGATACGCAGTATTTT. The chain uses TRBV4-1 and TRBJ2-3; TRBD2 aligns across 7 bases. The length of the CDR3 is 16 residues. V was clipped by 3 bases and J by 5 bases; unmatched bases: 11. Germline assignment: CDR1 MGHRA and CDR2 YSYEKL.

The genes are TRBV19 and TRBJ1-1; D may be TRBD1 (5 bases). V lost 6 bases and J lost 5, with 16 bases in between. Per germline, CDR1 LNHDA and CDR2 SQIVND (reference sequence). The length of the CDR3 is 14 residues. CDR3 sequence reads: CASRTLTDGTEAFF. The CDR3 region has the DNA TGTGCCAGTAGGACCCTGACAGATGGAACTGAAGCTTTCTTT.

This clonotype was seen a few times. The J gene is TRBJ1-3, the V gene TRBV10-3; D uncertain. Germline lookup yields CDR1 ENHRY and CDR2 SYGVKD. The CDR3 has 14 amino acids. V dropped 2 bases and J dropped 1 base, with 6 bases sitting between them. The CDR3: CAISETESGNTIYF. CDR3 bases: TGTGCCATCAGTGAGACAGAGTCTGGAAACACCATATATTTT.

DNA of the CDR3: TGTGCCAGCAGTGAAACGACTAGCGTGCATGAGCAGTTCTTC. It is translated as CASSETTSVHEQFF. The chain recombines TRBV2 with TRBJ2-1; TRBD2 matches 8 bases. The germline gives CDR1 SNHLY, CDR2 FYNNEI. With V trimmed by 2 bases and J by 8 bases, 5 bases remained unmatched. The length of the CDR3 is 14 residues.

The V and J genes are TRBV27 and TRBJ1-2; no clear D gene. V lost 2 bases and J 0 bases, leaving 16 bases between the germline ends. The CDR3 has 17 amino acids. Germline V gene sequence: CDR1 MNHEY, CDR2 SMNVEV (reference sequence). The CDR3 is CASSLSSGLRANYGYTF. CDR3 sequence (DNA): TGTGCCAGCAGTTTAAGCTCCGGGCTGAGAGCTAACTATGGCTACACCTTC.

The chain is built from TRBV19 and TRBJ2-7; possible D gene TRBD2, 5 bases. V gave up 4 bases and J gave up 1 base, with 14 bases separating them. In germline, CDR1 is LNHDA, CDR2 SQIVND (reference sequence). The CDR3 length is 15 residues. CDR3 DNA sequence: TGTGCCAGTAGTACACAGTCACGAGGGTCCTACGAGCAGTACTTC. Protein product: CASSTQSRGSYEQYF.

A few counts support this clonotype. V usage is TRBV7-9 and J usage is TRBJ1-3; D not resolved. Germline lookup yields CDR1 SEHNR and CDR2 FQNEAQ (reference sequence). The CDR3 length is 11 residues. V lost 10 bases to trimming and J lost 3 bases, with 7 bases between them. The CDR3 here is CANGFGNTIYF. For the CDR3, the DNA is TGTGCCAACGGCTTTGGAAACACCATATATTTT.

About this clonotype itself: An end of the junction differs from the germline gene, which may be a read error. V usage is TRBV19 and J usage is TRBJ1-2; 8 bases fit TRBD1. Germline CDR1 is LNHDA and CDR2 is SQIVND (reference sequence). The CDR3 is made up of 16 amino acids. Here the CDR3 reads CASIAGTGASNYCYTF. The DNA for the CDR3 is TGTGCCAGTATAGCCGGGACAGGCGCGAGTAACTATTGCTACACCTTT.

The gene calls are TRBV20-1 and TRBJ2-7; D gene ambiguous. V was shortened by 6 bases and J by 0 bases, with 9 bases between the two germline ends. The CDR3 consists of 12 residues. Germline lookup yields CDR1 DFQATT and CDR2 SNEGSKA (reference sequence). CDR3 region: CSAEIISYEQYF. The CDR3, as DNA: TGCAGTGCGGAGATAATCTCCTACGAGCAGTACTTC.

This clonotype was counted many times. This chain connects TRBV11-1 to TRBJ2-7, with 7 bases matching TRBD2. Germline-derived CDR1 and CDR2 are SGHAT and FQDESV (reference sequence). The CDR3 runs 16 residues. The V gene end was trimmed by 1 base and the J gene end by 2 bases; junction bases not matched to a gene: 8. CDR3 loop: CASSLGSPGGAYEQYF. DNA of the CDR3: TGTGCCAGCAGCTTAGGGTCTCCGGGGGGAGCCTACGAGCAGTACTTC.

The CDR3 spells CASSGGLVRDQFYEQYF. The DNA of the CDR3 is TGTGCCAGCAGCGGGGGGCTCGTACGGGACCAGTTCTACGAGCAGTACTTC. This chain joins TRBV27 and TRBJ2-7; tentatively, D is TRBD2 (7 bases). With 6 bases removed from V and 3 bases from J, the gap between germline ends came to 24 bases. Germline loops: CDR1 MNHEY, CDR2 SMNVEV (reference sequence). The CDR3 has 17 residues.

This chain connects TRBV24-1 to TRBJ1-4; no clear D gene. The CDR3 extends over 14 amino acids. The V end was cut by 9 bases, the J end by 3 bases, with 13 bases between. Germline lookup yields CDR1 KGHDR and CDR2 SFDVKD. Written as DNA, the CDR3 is TGTGCCACCTGCCTATCACTACCTAATGAAAAACTGTTTTTT. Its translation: CATCLSLPNEKLFF.

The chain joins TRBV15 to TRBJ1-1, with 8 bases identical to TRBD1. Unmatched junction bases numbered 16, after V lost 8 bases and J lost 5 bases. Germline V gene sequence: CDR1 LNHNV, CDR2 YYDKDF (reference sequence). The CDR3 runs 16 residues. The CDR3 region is CATGSTRTGRGTEAFF. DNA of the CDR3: TGTGCCACCGGATCCACTCGGACAGGGAGAGGTACTGAAGCTTTCTTT.

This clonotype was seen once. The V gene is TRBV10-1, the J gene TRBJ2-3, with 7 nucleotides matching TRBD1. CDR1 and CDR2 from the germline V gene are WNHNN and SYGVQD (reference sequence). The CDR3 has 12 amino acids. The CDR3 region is CVKGARRNTQYF. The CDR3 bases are TGCGTTAAGGGGGCCCGACGAAATACGCAGTATTTT.

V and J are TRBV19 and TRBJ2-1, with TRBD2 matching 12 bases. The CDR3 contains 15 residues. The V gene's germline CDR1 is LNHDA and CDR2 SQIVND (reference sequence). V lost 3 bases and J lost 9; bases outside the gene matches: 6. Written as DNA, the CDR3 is TGTGCCAGTAGTATGGCTAGCGGGGGGGCAAGTGAGCAGTTCTTC. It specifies CASSMASGGASEQFF.

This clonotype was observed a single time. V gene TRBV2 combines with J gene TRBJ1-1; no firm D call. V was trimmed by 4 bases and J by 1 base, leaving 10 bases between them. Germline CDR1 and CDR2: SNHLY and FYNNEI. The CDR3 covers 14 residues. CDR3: CASSGAVPNTEAFF. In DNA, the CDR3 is TGTGCCAGCAGTGGGGCAGTACCGAACACTGAAGCTTTCTTT.

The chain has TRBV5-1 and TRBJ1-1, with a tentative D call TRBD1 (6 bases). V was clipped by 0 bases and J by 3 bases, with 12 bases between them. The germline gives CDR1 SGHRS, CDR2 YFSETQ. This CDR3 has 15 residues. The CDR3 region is CASSLVLGADTEAFF. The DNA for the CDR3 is TGCGCCAGCAGCTTGGTCTTGGGGGCGGACACTGAAGCTTTCTTT.

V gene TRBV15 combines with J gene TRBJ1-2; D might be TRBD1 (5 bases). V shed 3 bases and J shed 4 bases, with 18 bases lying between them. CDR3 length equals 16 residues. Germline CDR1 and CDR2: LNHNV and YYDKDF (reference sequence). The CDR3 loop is CATSSPRRGSLYGYTF. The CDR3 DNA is TGTGCCACCAGCAGCCCCAGGAGGGGTTCCCTCTATGGCTACACCTTC.

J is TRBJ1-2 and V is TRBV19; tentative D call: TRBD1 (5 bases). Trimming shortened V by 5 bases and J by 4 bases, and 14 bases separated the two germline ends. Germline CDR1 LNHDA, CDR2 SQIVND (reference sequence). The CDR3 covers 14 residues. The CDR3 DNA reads TGTGCCAGTAGTTCTGGACAACCACGCTATGGCTACACCTTC. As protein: CASSSGQPRYGYTF.

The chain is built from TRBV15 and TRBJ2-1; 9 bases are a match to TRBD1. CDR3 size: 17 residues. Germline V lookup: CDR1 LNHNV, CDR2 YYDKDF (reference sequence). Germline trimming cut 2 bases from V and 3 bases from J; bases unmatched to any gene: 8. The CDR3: CATSRPDRGISYNEQFF. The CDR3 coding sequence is TGTGCCACCAGCAGACCCGACAGGGGGATCAGCTACAATGAGCAGTTCTTC.

DNA for the CDR3: TGCAGTGCTATGGTGGGGGGCACCGGGGAGCTGTTTTTT. This gives the protein CSAMVGGTGELFF. The chain couples TRBV20-1 to TRBJ2-2; D is possibly TRBD2 (6 bases). The CDR3 consists of 13 residues. Germline lookup yields CDR1 DFQATT and CDR2 SNEGSKA (reference sequence). V lost 4 bases and J lost 4, with 10 bases in between.

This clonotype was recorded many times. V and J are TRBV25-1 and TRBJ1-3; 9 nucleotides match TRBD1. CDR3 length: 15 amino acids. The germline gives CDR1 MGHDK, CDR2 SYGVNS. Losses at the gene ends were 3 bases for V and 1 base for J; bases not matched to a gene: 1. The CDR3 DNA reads TGTGCCAGCAGTGAGACAGGGGGGTCTGGAAACACCATATATTTT. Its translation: CASSETGGSGNTIYF.

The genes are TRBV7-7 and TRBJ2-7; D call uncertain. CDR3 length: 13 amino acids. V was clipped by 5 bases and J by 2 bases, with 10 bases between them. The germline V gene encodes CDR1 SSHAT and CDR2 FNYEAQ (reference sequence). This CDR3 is CASSPGPTYEQYF. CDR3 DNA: TGTGCCAGCAGCCCAGGACCAACCTACGAGCAGTACTTC.

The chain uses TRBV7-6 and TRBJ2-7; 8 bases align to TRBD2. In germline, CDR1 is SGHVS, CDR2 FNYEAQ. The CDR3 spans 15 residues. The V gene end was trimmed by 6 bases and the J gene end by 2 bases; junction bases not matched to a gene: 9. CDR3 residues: CASSLSGAGAYEQYF. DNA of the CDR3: TGTGCCAGCAGTTTATCCGGAGCGGGGGCCTACGAGCAGTACTTC.

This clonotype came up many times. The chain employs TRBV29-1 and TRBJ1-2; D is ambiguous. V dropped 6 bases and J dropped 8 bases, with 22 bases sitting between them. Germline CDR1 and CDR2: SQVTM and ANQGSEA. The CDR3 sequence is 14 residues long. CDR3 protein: CSVTRREVGRGYTF. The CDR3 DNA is TGCAGCGTGACCCGGCGGGAGGTGGGGAGAGGCTACACCTTC.

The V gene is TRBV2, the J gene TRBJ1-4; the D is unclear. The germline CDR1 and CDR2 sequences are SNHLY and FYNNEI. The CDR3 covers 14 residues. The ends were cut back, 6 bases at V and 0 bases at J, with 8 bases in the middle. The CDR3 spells CASRIFATNEKLFF. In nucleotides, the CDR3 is TGTGCCAGCAGAATTTTTGCAACTAATGAAAAACTGTTTTTT.

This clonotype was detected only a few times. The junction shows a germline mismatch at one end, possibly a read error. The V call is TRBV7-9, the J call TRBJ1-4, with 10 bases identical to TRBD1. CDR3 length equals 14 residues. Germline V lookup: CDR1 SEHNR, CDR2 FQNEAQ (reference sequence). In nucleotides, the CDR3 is TGTGCCAGCAGCAGACAGGGGGCCGGTGAAGAACTGTTTTTT. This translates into CASSRQGAGEELFF. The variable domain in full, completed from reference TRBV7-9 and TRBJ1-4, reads DTGVSQNPRHKITKRGQNVTFRCDPISEHNRLYWYRQTLGQGPEFLTYFQNEAQLEKSRLLSDRFSAERPKGSFSTLEIQRTEQGDSAMYLCASSRQGAGEELFFGSGTQLSVL.